Shown below are 9 T cell receptor beta chains from a single sample sequenced in a study of shared clonotypes between healthy human individuals. Profiling relied on immunoSEQ multiplex PCR, and the TCRdb table lists in-frame clones only, not all of them. The sample lists 2 million to 2.5 million clones, 80% to 95% occurring once. Material: naive CD4+ T cells from PBMCs. Subset here: CD45RA+ positively selected. These receptor sequences come from a man younger than 30 in good health. Some clones in this sample may be carry-over from other donors' samples.

This chain connects TRBV9 to TRBJ2-2; no reliable D call. The CDR3 is made up of 14 amino acids. Deletions cut 4 bases from V and 6 bases from J, with 13 bases between. Germline loops: CDR1 SGDLS, CDR2 YYNGEE. The CDR3, as DNA: TGTGCCAGCAGCAATCTTCGTTGGTCCGGGGAGCTGTTTTTT. The encoded protein is CASSNLRWSGELFF.

To note about this clone: Other DNA sequences within the sample encode an identical CDR3. This chain joins TRBV28 and TRBJ2-7; D gene unclear. The CDR3 extends over 11 amino acids. Germline V gives CDR1 MDHEN, CDR2 SYDVKM. V lost 4 bases to trimming and J lost 5 bases, with 6 bases between them. Here the CDR3 reads CASSSQNEQYF. The CDR3 DNA is TGTGCCAGCAGTTCACAGAACGAGCAGTACTTC.

The rearrangement uses TRBV7-2 and TRBJ2-7; D is unclear. The CDR3 is 14 residues long. Trimming took off 2 bases at V and 0 bases at J, with 8 bases between the two ends. The germline gives CDR1 SGHTA, CDR2 FQGNSA. The CDR3: CASSLSPSSYEQYF. CDR3 nucleotide sequence: TGTGCCAGCAGCTTATCCCCCAGCTCCTACGAGCAGTACTTC.

This chain links TRBV5-1 with TRBJ1-2, with D unclear. Germline V lookup: CDR1 SGHRS, CDR2 YFSETQ. CDR3 length equals 14 residues. V was trimmed by 7 bases and J by 5 bases, leaving 18 bases between them. The CDR3 sequence is CASGPRAKGYGYTF. For the CDR3, the DNA is TGCGCCAGCGGACCGCGTGCGAAAGGGTATGGCTACACCTTC.

This sequence joins TRBV9 and TRBJ2-2, with D perhaps matching TRBD2 (5 bases). Germline CDR1 reads SGDLS; CDR2 reads YYNGEE. Trimming left V 5 bases short and J 7 bases short, with 15 bases between. The CDR3 is 14 residues long. CDR3 loop: CASRFTGRDGELFF. The DNA of the CDR3 is TGTGCCAGCAGGTTCACGGGAAGGGACGGGGAGCTGTTTTTT.

The CDR3 nucleotides are TGTGCCAGCAGCGTAGGGGTGGGAACCTACAATGAGCAGTTCTTC. It codes for CASSVGVGTYNEQFF. This chain links TRBV9 with TRBJ2-1; no definite D call. Trimming shortened V by 0 bases and J by 2 bases, and 9 bases separated the two germline ends. Germline V gene sequence: CDR1 SGDLS, CDR2 YYNGEE. The CDR3 is 15 residues long.

CDR3 loop: CASRFYSNQPQHF. The CDR3, as DNA: TGTGCCAGCAGGTTCTATAGCAATCAGCCCCAGCATTTT. The J gene is TRBJ1-5, the V gene TRBV2, with D unclear. V was cut by 6 bases and J by 0 bases, with 6 bases left in between. Germline assignment: CDR1 SNHLY and CDR2 FYNNEI. This CDR3 spans 13 amino acids.

Points on this clone: Other DNA sequences in the sample encode the same CDR3. This chain uses TRBV6-5 with TRBJ2-7; 9 bases line up with TRBD2. After removal of 2 bases from V and 7 bases from J, the junction contained 9 bases not matched to a gene. Germline CDR1 reads MNHEY; CDR2 reads SVGAGI. CDR3 size: 15 residues. CDR3: CASSYGGLAGSEQYF. CDR3 coding DNA: TGTGCCAGCAGTTACGGGGGACTAGCCGGGAGTGAGCAGTACTTC.

Turning to this clone: Other DNA sequences of this sample code for an identical CDR3. The CDR3 DNA reads as TGCGCCAGCAGCTTGGAGCCTAATGAAAAACTGTTTTTT. Amino acids: CASSLEPNEKLFF. The chain couples TRBV5-1 to TRBJ1-4; D call uncertain. This CDR3 spans 13 amino acids. Germline loops: CDR1 SGHRS, CDR2 YFSETQ. V was clipped by 0 bases and J by 3 bases, with 3 bases between them.